The present entry profiles one T cell receptor beta chain with its context. After removal of 7 bases from V and 3 bases from J, the junction contained 9 bases not matched to a gene. Germline loops: CDR1 WSHSY, CDR2 SAAADI. This CDR3 contains 16 residues. Within the 2 weeks before study entry, each person in the exposed group met a COVID-19 case. Authors' methods: The assay estimated nucleated cells by amplifying reference gene primers. Clones were read by immunoSEQ multiplex PCR, and TCRdb kept only the in-frame ones, dropping some. V and J calls and clone size are copied from that table; D and trimming were computed from the DNA. The data show 60,000 to 75,000 clones, roughly two thirds seen once. The sample belongs to a study of blood T cell repertoires in COVID-19. The wider study: Samples came from the United States, Italy and Spain, spanning acute and convalescent COVID-19. T cells, B-cell-depleted T cells, or PBMCs provided the cDNA or gDNA that served as material.

The sample taken for sequencing was PBMCs or T cells enriched from blood (not recorded which). The chain employs TRBV10-2 and TRBJ2-1; 10 bases are a match to TRBD1. This receptor was identified in a woman aged 55-69 years who had been exposed to COVID-19. Here the CDR3 DNA reads TGCGCCAGCACGCCGGGACAGGGGATGGGCTACAATGAGCAGTTCTTC. This translates into CASTPGQGMGYNEQFF.